This entry features one T cell receptor beta chain sequence. Trimming stripped 0 bases from V and 2 bases from J, with 5 bases between. This CDR3 contains 13 residues. Germline CDR1 is SGHNT and CDR2 is YYREEE (reference sequence). This entry is derived from a study of T cell responses to AZD1222 COVID-19 vaccine. Produced via immunoSEQ multiplex PCR; TCRdb's table is partial and in-frame only. The table lists over 150,000 clones, roughly 88% of them singletons. The receptor was derived from an adult who received the AZD1222 COVID-19 vaccine. The specimen comprised peripheral blood, sampled 28 days after the second AZD1222 dose. The chain links TRBV5-4 to TRBJ2-5, with D hard to call. This CDR3 reads CASSLGRQETQYF. CDR3 DNA: TGTGCCAGCAGCTTGGGCCGGCAAGAGACCCAGTACTTC. Full variable domain (missing parts from reference TRBV5-4 and TRBJ2-5): ETGVTQSPTHLIKTRGQQVTLRCSSQSGHNTVSWYQQALGQGPQFIFQYYREEENGRGNFPPRFSGLQFPNYSSELNVNALELDDSALYLCASSLGRQETQYFGPGTRLLVL.